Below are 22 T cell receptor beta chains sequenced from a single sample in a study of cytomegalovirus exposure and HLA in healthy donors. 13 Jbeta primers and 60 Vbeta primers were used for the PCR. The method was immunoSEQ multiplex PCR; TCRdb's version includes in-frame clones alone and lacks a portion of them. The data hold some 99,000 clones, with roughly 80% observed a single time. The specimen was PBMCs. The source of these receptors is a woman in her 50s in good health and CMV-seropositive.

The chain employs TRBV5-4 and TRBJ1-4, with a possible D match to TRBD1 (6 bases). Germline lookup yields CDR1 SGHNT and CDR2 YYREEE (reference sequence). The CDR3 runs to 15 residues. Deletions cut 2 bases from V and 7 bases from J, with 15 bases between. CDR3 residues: CASSLSQGRSEKLFF. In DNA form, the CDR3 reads TGTGCCAGCAGCTTATCACAGGGCCGGAGTGAAAAACTGTTTTTT.

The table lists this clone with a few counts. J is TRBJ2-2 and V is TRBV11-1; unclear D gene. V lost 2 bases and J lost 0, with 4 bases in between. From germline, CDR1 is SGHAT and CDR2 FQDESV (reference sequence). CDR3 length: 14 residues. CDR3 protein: CASSLFTNTGELFF. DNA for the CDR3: TGTGCCAGCAGCTTATTCACGAACACCGGGGAGCTGTTTTTT.

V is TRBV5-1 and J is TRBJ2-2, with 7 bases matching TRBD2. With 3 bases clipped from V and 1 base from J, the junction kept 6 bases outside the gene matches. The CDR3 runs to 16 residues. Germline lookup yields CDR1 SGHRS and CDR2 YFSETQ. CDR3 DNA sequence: TGCGCCAGCAGCTCGGCGGGACTAATGAACACCGGGGAGCTGTTTTTT. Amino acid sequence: CASSSAGLMNTGELFF.

The CDR3 reads CASSPLAGTRETQYF. The DNA for the CDR3 is TGTGCCAGCTCACCACTAGCGGGGACGCGGGAGACCCAGTACTTC. The gene calls are TRBV18 and TRBJ2-5, with 8 bases fitting TRBD2. Per the germline V gene, CDR1 is KGHSH and CDR2 is LQKENI. V dropped 1 base and J dropped 5; count of bases not matched to a gene: 6. The CDR3 totals 15 residues.

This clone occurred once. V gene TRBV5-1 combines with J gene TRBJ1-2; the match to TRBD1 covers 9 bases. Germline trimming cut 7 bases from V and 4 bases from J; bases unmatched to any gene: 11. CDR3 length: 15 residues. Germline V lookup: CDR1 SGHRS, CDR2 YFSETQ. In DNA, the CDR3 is TGCGCCAGCGGTCTTTTGGGACAGGGTTCCTATGGCTACACCTTC. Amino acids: CASGLLGQGSYGYTF.

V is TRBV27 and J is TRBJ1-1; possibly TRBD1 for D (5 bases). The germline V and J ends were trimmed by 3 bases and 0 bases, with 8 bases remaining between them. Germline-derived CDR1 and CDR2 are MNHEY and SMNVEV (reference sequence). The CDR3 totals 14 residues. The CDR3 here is CASSFGGVNTEAFF. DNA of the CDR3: TGTGCCAGCAGTTTCGGAGGGGTGAACACTGAAGCTTTCTTT.

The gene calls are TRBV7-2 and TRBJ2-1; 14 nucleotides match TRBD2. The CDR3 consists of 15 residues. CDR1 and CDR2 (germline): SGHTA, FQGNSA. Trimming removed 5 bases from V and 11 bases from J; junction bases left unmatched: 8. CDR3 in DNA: TGTGCCAGCAGCCCGGGACTAGCGGGAGTTGATAAGCAGTTCTTC. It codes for CASSPGLAGVDKQFF.

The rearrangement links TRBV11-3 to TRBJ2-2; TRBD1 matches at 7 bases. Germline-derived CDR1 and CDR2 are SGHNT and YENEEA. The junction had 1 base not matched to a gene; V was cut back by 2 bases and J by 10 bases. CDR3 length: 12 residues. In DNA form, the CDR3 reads TGTGCCAGCAGCTTAAGGGGGCAGGAGCTGTTTTTT. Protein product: CASSLRGQELFF.

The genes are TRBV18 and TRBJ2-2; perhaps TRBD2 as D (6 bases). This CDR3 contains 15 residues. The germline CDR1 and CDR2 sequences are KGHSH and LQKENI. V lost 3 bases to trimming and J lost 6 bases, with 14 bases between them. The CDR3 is CASSPTRGSPGELFF. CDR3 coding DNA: TGTGCCAGCTCACCGACTAGAGGGTCACCCGGGGAGCTGTTTTTT.

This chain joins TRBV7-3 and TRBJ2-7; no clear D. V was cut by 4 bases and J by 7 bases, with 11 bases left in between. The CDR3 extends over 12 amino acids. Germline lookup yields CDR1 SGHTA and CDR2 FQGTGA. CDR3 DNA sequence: TGTGCCAGCAGCTCGACCAGGCGTGAGCAGTACTTC. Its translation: CASSSTRREQYF. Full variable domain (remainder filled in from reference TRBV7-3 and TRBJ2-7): GAGVSQTPSNKVTEKGKYVELRCDPISGHTALYWYRQSLGQGPEFLIYFQGTGAADDSGLPNDRFFAVRPEGSVSTLKIQRTERGDSAVYLCASSSTRREQYFGPGTRLTVT.

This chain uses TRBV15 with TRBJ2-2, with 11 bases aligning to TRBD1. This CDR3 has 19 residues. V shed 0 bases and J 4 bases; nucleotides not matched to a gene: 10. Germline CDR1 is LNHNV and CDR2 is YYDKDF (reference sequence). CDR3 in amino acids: CATSRDPIPGTGGTGELFF. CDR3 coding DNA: TGTGCCACCAGCAGAGATCCTATACCCGGGACAGGGGGCACCGGGGAGCTGTTTTTT. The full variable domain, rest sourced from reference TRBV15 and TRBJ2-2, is DAMVIQNPRYQVTQFGKPVTLSCSQTLNHNVMYWYQQKSSQAPKLLFHYYDKDFNNEADTPDNFQSRRPNTSFCFLDIRSPGLGDTAMYLCATSRDPIPGTGGTGELFFGEGSRLTVL.

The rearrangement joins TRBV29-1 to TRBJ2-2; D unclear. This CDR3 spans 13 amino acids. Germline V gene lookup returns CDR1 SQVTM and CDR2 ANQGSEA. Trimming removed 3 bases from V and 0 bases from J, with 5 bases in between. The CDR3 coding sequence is TGCAGCGTTGAGAAGCCGAACACCGGGGAGCTGTTTTTT. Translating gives CSVEKPNTGELFF.

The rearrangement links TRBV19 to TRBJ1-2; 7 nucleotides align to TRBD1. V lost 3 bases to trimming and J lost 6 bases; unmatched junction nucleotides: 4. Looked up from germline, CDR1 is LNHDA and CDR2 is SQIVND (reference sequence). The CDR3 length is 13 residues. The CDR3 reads CASSIRQGDGYTF. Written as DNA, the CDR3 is TGTGCCAGTAGTATCCGACAGGGCGATGGCTACACCTTC.

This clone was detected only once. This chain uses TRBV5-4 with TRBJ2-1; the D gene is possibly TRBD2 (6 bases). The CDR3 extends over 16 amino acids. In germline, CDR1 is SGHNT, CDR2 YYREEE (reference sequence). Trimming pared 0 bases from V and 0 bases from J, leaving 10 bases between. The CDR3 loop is CASSLARRGSYNEQFF. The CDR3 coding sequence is TGTGCCAGCAGCTTGGCCAGGCGGGGCTCCTACAATGAGCAGTTCTTC.

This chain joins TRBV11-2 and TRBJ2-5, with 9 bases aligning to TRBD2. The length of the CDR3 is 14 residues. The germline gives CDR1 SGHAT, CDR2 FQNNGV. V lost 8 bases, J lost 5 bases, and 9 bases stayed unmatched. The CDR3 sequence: CASGRVAGGETQYF. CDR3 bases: TGTGCCAGCGGGAGGGTGGCGGGGGGGGAGACCCAGTACTTC.

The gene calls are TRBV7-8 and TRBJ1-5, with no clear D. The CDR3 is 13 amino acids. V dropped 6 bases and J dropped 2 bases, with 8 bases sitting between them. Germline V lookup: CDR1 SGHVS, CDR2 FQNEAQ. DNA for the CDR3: TGTGCCAGCAGTCCCTCGGGCAATCAGCCCCAGCATTTT. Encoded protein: CASSPSGNQPQHF.

CDR3 bases: TGCGCCAGCAGTCACTCGCCCCCCTCGGGGGGTCAGGGAGGGAGGTCCTACGAGCAGTACTTC. It translates to CASSHSPPSGGQGGRSYEQYF. V and J are TRBV23-1 and TRBJ2-7; 7 bases are shared with TRBD2. TRBV23-1 qualifies as an ORF whose function is uncertain. V gave up 3 bases and J gave up 1 base; unmatched junction bases: 24. This CDR3 comprises 21 residues.

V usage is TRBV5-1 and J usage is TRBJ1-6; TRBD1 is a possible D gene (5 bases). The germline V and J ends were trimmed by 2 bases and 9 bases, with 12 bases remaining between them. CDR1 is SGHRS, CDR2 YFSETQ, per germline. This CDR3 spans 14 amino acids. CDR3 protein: CASSFGGSGSPLHF. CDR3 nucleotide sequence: TGCGCCAGCAGCTTCGGGGGGTCGGGTTCACCCCTCCACTTT.

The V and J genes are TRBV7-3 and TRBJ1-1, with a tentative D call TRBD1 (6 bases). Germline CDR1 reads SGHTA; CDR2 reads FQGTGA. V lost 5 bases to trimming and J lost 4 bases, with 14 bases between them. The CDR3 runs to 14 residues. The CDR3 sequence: CASSLTGSTTEAFF. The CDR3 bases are TGTGCCAGCAGCCTCACAGGGAGTACCACTGAAGCTTTCTTT.

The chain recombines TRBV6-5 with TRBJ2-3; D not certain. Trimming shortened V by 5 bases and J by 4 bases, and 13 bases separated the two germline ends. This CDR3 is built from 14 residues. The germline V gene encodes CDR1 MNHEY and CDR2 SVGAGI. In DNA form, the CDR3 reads TGTGCCAGCAGTGAACCGAGCGAGGCAGATACGCAGTATTTT. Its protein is CASSEPSEADTQYF.

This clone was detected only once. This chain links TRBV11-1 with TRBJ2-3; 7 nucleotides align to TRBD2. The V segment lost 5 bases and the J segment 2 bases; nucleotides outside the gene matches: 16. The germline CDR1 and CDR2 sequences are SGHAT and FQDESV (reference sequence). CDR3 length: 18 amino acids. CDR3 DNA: TGTGCCAGCAGCACCCCCCGGGTGGAGCGGGGCAACACAGATACGCAGTATTTT. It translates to CASSTPRVERGNTDTQYF.

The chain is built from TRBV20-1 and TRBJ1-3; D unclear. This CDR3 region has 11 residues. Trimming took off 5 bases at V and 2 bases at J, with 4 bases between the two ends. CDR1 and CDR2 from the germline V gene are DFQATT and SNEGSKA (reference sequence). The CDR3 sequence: CSALTGNTIYF. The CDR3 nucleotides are TGCAGTGCTCTTACTGGAAACACCATATATTTT.